What follows is one T cell receptor beta chain and its context. This clonotype showed up many times. There is no known antigen for this receptor. No base quality information exists; no much larger clone differs at one position. cDNA was synthesized by template-switch 5'RACE using a primer with a 10-nucleotide random unique molecular identifier that tagged each TCR transcript. Each sequencing run produced over 190 million TCR-beta sequences covering 15-18 subjects. The RNeasy kit was used to extract total RNA. The KAPA Real-time Library Amplification kit was used to amplify TCR-beta VDJ regions with primers for the TCR constant region and the 5'RACE anchor. A first PCR added sample indexes and Illumina adaptors, after which a second PCR increased the library yield. After purification with Ampure beads, the TCR product of roughly 650 bp was size-selected on a 2% E-gel SizeSelection system. Library quality was checked on a Bioanalyzer, concentration was measured with Qubit, and libraries were quantified with the Kapa Library Quantification kit before pooling. Paired-end 2 x 150 bp sequencing of the libraries was performed on an Illumina HiSeq 2500. To increase sequence diversity, roughly 23-30% phiX was spiked into each library pool. As for the original processing: The quality-filtered reads were processed with the UMI-based MiGEC pipeline, whose error correction step removed more than 80% of the raw TCR sequences. VDJ genes were aligned to IMGT germline references, and each clonotype was defined by a unique CDR3 amino acid sequence together with V-J genes. Clonal expansion, Shannon diversity and CDR3 relatedness (CalcPairwiseDistances, ClusterSamples) were evaluated with VDJtools, and phylogenetic trees were built with CLCbio workbench. Expanded clones were defined as having at least 8 unique UMIs, based on coefficient-of-variation modelling across technical triplicates. Starting from the raw public reads, TCRdb applied fastp trimming at Q25, assembled clones with MiXCR and retained in-frame beta chains. Each CDR3 protein appears once, grouped with its most common genes and DNA. The V and J calls here are based on TCRdb, not the publication. The sample contains more than 50,000 distinct CDR3 sequences, approximately 3.7% of them found a single time. The ten largest clones represent less than 2.5% of the sample.

From its cysteine to its phenylalanine, the CDR3 spans 14 amino acids. Of the read, only the CDR3 DNA is kept; its 42 bases are in frame from base 1. Reading the germline V gene gives CDR1 MNHEY and CDR2 SVGEGT. The germline ends are 12 bases apart after V is trimmed by 2 bases and J by 6 bases. The data originate from a study of neurological immune-mediated disorders (dated by TCRdb to 2018 to 2020). Regarding the complete study: Among the approximately 35 multiple sclerosis patients, approximately 31 had relapsing-remitting MS and 3 had secondary progressive MS. The cohort was made up of some 70 subjects, consisting of roughly 14 HAM/TSP patients, some 34 multiple sclerosis patients and about 20 healthy controls. Alongside PBMC samples, the set of approximately 100 TCR-beta libraries contained longitudinal samples, technical triplicates, and paired CD4+ and CD8+ T-cell subsets that had been sorted. The study compared peripheral blood TCR-beta repertoires of HTLV-I-associated myelopathy (HAM/TSP) patients, multiple sclerosis patients and healthy controls using UMI-based sequencing. Results and caveats for the whole study, not just this receptor: No association of the MS cluster with clinical or MRI features was observed, and the need for larger cohorts was stated by the authors. TCR clonal expansion was highest in HAM/TSP patients and lowest in MS patients, with MS patients falling below even healthy controls. In phylogenetic analysis, the repertoires of 18 of 34 MS patients grouped into a cluster of related CDR3 sequences, which suggests a possible signature at the repertoire level. Expanded clones from different subjects shared no identical CDR3 amino acid sequences, which suggests that TCR-beta repertoires were private in all groups.

For unsorted PBMC libraries, 2 million PBMCs were used after storage in RNAlater at -80 degrees C until RNA extraction. Multiple sclerosis patients were enrolled in a US clinical protocol under which disease progression was evaluated by magnetic resonance imaging. PBMCs were separated from peripheral blood using Ficoll-Hypaque density gradient centrifugation and then cryopreserved in liquid nitrogen. The receptor was derived from a woman between 50 and 59 years old with multiple sclerosis. Sequenced: PBMCs. The chain is assembled from TRBV6-2 or TRBV6-3 and TRBJ2-3; no D segment can be confidently identified. For the CDR3, the sequence is CASSYGLIGDTQYF. The nucleotide sequence reads as follows: TGTGCCAGCAGTTACGGGCTTATTGGTGATACGCAGTATTTT.